A selection of T cell receptor beta chains follows, all from one sample in a study of response to subunit inactivated influenza vaccine. TCRdb itself ran the RT-PCR reads through MiXCR, one entry per CDR3 protein. The sample carries more than 600,000 distinct CDR3 sequences, about 18% recorded once. The specimen was PBMCs from blood, collected more than 4 days after vaccination. All receptors derive from a middle-aged man who received an inactivated influenza vaccine. CDR3s leave out the opening cysteine and the closing phenylalanine or tryptophan. A D gene is named only where the DNA matches it firmly.

v_call	d_call	cdr3_length	j_call	cdr3_aa
TRBV21-1	.	18	TRBJ2-5	ASTQLGDLVAGKGGETQY
TRBV6-2/TRBV6-3	.	11	TRBJ1-1	ASVGVVRAEAF
TRBV4-1	.	12	TRBJ2-5	ASSHTQSSETQY
TRBV12-3/TRBV12-4	.	13	TRBJ1-1	ASSLRAGMNTEAF
TRBV15	.	14	TRBJ2-1	ATSRGGAPSYNEQF
TRBV20-1	.	13	TRBJ2-3	SARDPLTGTDTQY
TRBV20-1	.	12	TRBJ2-2	SAPMVIGTGELF
TRBV5-5	.	13	TRBJ2-4	ASSLFVTVGNIQY
TRBV10-2	TRBD1	12	TRBJ2-7	ASRAGQGAYEQY
TRBV30	TRBD1	13	TRBJ2-3	AWSLGQGETDTQY
TRBV18	TRBD2	14	TRBJ2-7	ASSPPSGRSSYEQY
TRBV28	TRBD2	13	TRBJ2-2	ASSDPGGYTGELF
TRBV7-9	TRBD2	11	TRBJ2-1	ASNGLAGEPWF
TRBV6-1	.	13	TRBJ2-7	ASSEYWGASLEQY
TRBV6-2/TRBV6-3	.	13	TRBJ2-7	ASRGRGTQSYEQY
TRBV30	.	10	TRBJ2-3	AWSVQVDTQY
TRBV9	TRBD1	13	TRBJ2-7	ASSVGTGGSREQY
TRBV4-3	.	11	TRBJ2-7	ASSQQPRDNVY
TRBV11-2	TRBD1	16	TRBJ1-1	ASSRGYRGAVMNTEAF
TRBV12-3/TRBV12-4	.	10	TRBJ2-7	ASSFLQGGQY
TRBV27	TRBD1	14	TRBJ2-2	ASSPRTGIDTGELF
TRBV10-3	TRBD1	13	TRBJ2-3	AISLGQVSTDTQY
TRBV10-3	.	15	TRBJ2-4	AISPGAGALAKNIQY
TRBV4-3	.	12	TRBJ2-7	ASSQDQAAYEQY
TRBV10-3	.	14	TRBJ2-3	AISEVLGFLADTQY
TRBV7-2	.	11	TRBJ2-1	ASSLVRDDEQF
TRBV20-1	TRBD1	14	TRBJ2-1	SASRSGQGAWNEQF
TRBV24-1	TRBD2	15	TRBJ2-7	ATSDSKGLAEAYEQY
TRBV20-1	TRBD2	15	TRBJ2-3	SVTLPGLAGFTDTQY
TRBV6-5	TRBD1	13	TRBJ2-3	ASSYGTGGADTQY
TRBV4-3	.	12	TRBJ2-2	ASSRSMGAGELF
TRBV20-1	TRBD2	12	TRBJ2-1	SARDAGGLNEQF
TRBV6-2/TRBV6-3	.	13	TRBJ2-1	ASRRDLASYNEQF
TRBV11-2	.	13	TRBJ2-2	ASSVKITAGGELF
TRBV5-1	TRBD2	11	TRBJ2-3	ASRLAVTDTQY
TRBV20-1	TRBD1	13	TRBJ1-5	SARGTGTSNQPQH
TRBV12-3/TRBV12-4	.	13	TRBJ2-3	ASSPRTGATDTQY
TRBV25-1	TRBD1	12	TRBJ2-7	ASSEGTDPYEQY
TRBV20-1	TRBD2	11	TRBJ2-5	SANGGFQETQY
TRBV20-1	TRBD1	14	TRBJ2-5	SARSRHRGLFETQY
TRBV28	TRBD1	15	TRBJ1-5	ASTLTGGWGSNQPQH
TRBV20-1	.	14	TRBJ2-3	SASSVAYSSTDTQY
TRBV20-1	.	10	TRBJ2-7	SARATPGHEY
TRBV5-5	.	10	TRBJ1-2	ATSPSNYGYT
TRBV2	TRBD1	11	TRBJ2-7	ASIRDRAYEQY
TRBV3-1	.	13	TRBJ2-7	ASSQDMERSVRQY
TRBV27	TRBD1	14	TRBJ2-1	ASSLSVTGGFNEQF
TRBV6-5	.	15	TRBJ1-2	ASSYDTPGPFYYGYT
TRBV20-1	TRBD1	12	TRBJ2-7	SATGQGRGYEQY
TRBV21-1	.	14	TRBJ1-5	ASSNETGVHNQPQH